This T cell receptor (beta chain) was recovered during a study of CD8 T cells in ankylosing spondylitis. Study observations and caveats: A TCR beta motif of roughly eight highly homologous variants appeared characteristic of ankylosing spondylitis blood. Some motif variants were previously reported in reactive arthritis synovial fluid and blood. Reportedly, significant enrichment of disease-linked clones occurred in matched ankylosing spondylitis synovial fluid.

A note on this clonotype: Its antigen is still unknown.

TCRdb ran MiXCR on the 5' RACE reads and lists one entry per CDR3 protein. The table has some 840,000 distinct CDR3 sequences, approximately 12% seen once. V lost 7 bases to trimming and J lost 7 bases, with 20 bases between them. Germline assignment: CDR1 DFQATT and CDR2 SNEGSKA (reference sequence). The CDR3 totals 14 residues. This clonotype was obtained from a male donor with ankylosing spondylitis. The V call is TRBV20-1, the J call TRBJ1-5; tentatively, D is TRBD1 (5 bases). Sequencing was done on a sample of blood, either unsorted or a sorted T cell fraction (not recorded which). CDR3 nucleotides: TGCAGTGTCCCCCTGCCCAGGAGGGGACAGCCCCAGCATTTT. Translating it yields CSVPLPRRGQPQHF.